This TCR beta chain was captured in a study of cytomegalovirus exposure and HLA in healthy donors. Study-level findings and limits: Evidence from a later analysis indicated that most CMV-associated TCR beta chains looked HLA-restricted. According to a later analysis, donors in an Asian-associated ancestry cluster reportedly had fewer N-insertions than the roughly 640-donor mean. Reports state that TCR beta sequences accurately predicted most subjects' HLA-A and HLA-B alleles.

It was with 60 Vbeta and 13 Jbeta primers that the PCR ran. Clones were read by immunoSEQ multiplex PCR, and TCRdb kept only the in-frame ones, dropping some. The table shows about 200,000 clones, with under 80% occurring only once. As concerns this clone: Its target is not known.

This TCR was recovered from a girl aged 2 to 9 in good health and CMV-seronegative. Sequenced input: PBMCs.

The CDR3 reads CASSFRQGGEQYF. The CDR3 DNA reads as TGTGCCAGCAGCTTTAGACAGGGGGGCGAGCAGTACTTC. The chain couples TRBV7-9 to TRBJ2-7; 9 positions match TRBD1. CDR1 and CDR2 (germline): SEHNR, FQNEAQ (reference sequence). The CDR3 is made up of 13 amino acids. V shed 3 bases and J 6 bases; nucleotides not matched to a gene: 3.